What follows are 32 T cell receptor beta chains derived from one specimen sequenced in a study of blood T cell repertoires in COVID-19 (TCRdb year 2020). Library generation was performed with the immunoSEQ multiplex PCR assay. As stored in TCRdb, this immuneACCESS dataset retains in-frame rearrangements with V and J assigned. A fraction of the clones does not appear; measured against another copy, unresolved V genes explain less than half of the discrepancy, and the remainder lacks a known reason. The sample data list under 300,000 clones, and about 70% of these were observed just once. The top ten clonotypes cover 3.3% of the sample. Sequenced material: peripheral blood. The receptor set was obtained from a woman older than 75 with acute or convalescent COVID-19.

The chain is built from TRBV19 and TRBJ2-4; possible D gene TRBD1, 6 bases. This CDR3 contains 17 residues. The V end lost 3 bases, the J end lost 0 bases, and 15 bases lay between the germline ends. Per the germline V gene, CDR1 is LNHDA and CDR2 is SQIVND (reference sequence). CDR3 in DNA: TGTGCCAGTAGTATCAAACTTCTACAGGGAGCCAAAAACATTCAGTACTTC. Protein: CASSIKLLQGAKNIQYF. Filled out from reference TRBV19 and TRBJ2-4, the complete variable domain reads DGGITQSPKYLFRKEGQNVTLSCEQNLNHDAMYWYRQDPGQGLRLIYYSQIVNDFQKGDIAEGYSVSREKKESFPLTVTSAQKNPTAFYLCASSIKLLQGAKNIQYFGAGTRLSVL.

The chain links TRBV5-6 to TRBJ2-7; possible D gene TRBD2, 6 bases. Germline V CDR1 and CDR2: SGHDT, YYEEEE. The CDR3 totals 16 residues. V was clipped by 4 bases and J by 4 bases, with 21 bases between them. CDR3 bases: TGTGCCAGCAGCGGTCCGAGCGGGCGGCTAACTTACGAGCAGTACTTC. Amino acid sequence: CASSGPSGRLTYEQYF. The full variable domain, with the rest looked up from reference TRBV5-6 and TRBJ2-7, is DAGVTQSPTHLIKTRGQQVTLRCSPKSGHDTVSWYQQALGQGPQFIFQYYEEEERQRGNFPDRFSGHQFPNYSSELNVNALLLGDSALYLCASSGPSGRLTYEQYFGPGTRLTVT.

The CDR3 DNA reads TGTGCCAGCCGCCGGACAGGGGCTAATACGCAGTATTTT. It codes for CASRRTGANTQYF. This rearrangement joins TRBV6-6 to TRBJ2-3; 9 nucleotides line up with TRBD1. J lost 7 bases, V lost 8 bases, and 7 bases had no gene match. The germline gives CDR1 MNHNY, CDR2 SVGAGI (reference sequence). This CDR3 has 13 residues.

The chain couples TRBV6-2 or TRBV6-3 to TRBJ1-6; weak D call: TRBD1 (6 bases). There are 14 residues in the CDR3. CDR1 is MNHEY and CDR2 is SVGEGT in the germline V gene. Trimming removed 2 bases at V and 6 bases at J, with 8 bases between. The CDR3 nucleotides are TGTGCCAGCAGTTACGGGGGCCGTAATTCACCCCTCCACTTT. It translates to CASSYGGRNSPLHF.

V and J are TRBV10-3 and TRBJ1-1, with a tentative D call TRBD1 (6 bases). The CDR3 has 15 residues. V dropped 3 bases and J dropped 1 base, with 12 bases sitting between them. The germline gives CDR1 ENHRY, CDR2 SYGVKD. The CDR3 DNA is TGTGCCATCAGTGACAGGGGTGGTAGGAACACTGAAGCTTTCTTT. This gives the protein CAISDRGGRNTEAFF.

The chain employs TRBV5-5 and TRBJ1-4, with 7 bases matching TRBD1. V shed 4 bases, J shed 4 bases, and the junction held 4 bases outside the gene matches. This CDR3 has 14 amino acids. CDR1 is SGHKS, CDR2 YYEKEE, per germline (reference sequence). The CDR3 region has the DNA TGTGCCAGCAGCCAACAGGGGAATAATGAAAAACTGTTTTTT. This codes for CASSQQGNNEKLFF.

This clone has a handful of counts. V usage is TRBV20-1 and J usage is TRBJ1-2, with a possible D match to TRBD1 (5 bases). There are 14 residues in the CDR3. Germline V gene lookup returns CDR1 DFQATT and CDR2 SNEGSKA (reference sequence). Trimming shortened V by 3 bases and J by 0 bases, and 11 bases separated the two germline ends. The CDR3 spells CSASGQGPNYGYTF. In DNA, the CDR3 is TGCAGTGCTAGTGGTCAGGGTCCTAACTATGGCTACACCTTC.

The sample holds a few counts of this clone. The rearrangement links TRBV5-4 to TRBJ1-4, with D possibly being TRBD1 (5 bases). Germline V gene sequence: CDR1 SGHNT, CDR2 YYREEE (reference sequence). V was pared by 2 bases and J by 2 bases, with 16 bases between. The CDR3 consists of 17 residues. This chain's CDR3 is CASSLGGDQGTNEKLFF. CDR3 in DNA: TGTGCCAGCAGCTTAGGAGGGGATCAAGGGACTAATGAAAAACTGTTTTTT.

This chain joins TRBV27 and TRBJ2-7, with a tentative D call TRBD1 (5 bases). Germline CDR1 and CDR2: MNHEY and SMNVEV (reference sequence). The CDR3 sequence is 15 residues long. Between the trimmed V and J ends, which lost 7 bases and 4 bases, there was a span of 20 bases. The CDR3 DNA is TGTGCCAGCAAGGTCGACCACGGCCAGGGATACGAGCAGTACTTC. Protein product: CASKVDHGQGYEQYF.

In its sample, this clone was seen a few times. The sample contains more than one DNA sequence encoding this CDR3. V is TRBV5-1 and J is TRBJ1-1, with D maybe TRBD1 (6 bases). The CDR3 is 12 residues long. Trimming took off 0 bases at V and 7 bases at J, with 7 bases between the two ends. CDR1 and CDR2 from the germline V gene are SGHRS and YFSETQ. The DNA of the CDR3 is TGCGCCAGCAGCTTGGTAGGGGGTGAAGCTTTCTTT. It is translated as CASSLVGGEAFF.

J is TRBJ2-2 and V is TRBV2, with a tentative D call TRBD1 (6 bases). This CDR3 has 15 amino acids. V lost 2 bases and J 7 bases, leaving 14 bases between the germline ends. Germline CDR1 is SNHLY and CDR2 is FYNNEI. The CDR3 DNA sequence: TGTGCCAGCAGTGAAAGACAGGTTAGAGTCGGGGAGCTGTTTTTT. Translating it yields CASSERQVRVGELFF.

J is TRBJ1-5 and V is TRBV7-2; D unclear. This CDR3 comprises 13 residues. In germline, CDR1 is SGHTA, CDR2 FQGNSA. Deletions cut 5 bases from V and 4 bases from J, with 9 bases between. The CDR3: CASSLVLNQPQHF. CDR3 DNA: TGTGCCAGCAGCCTCGTCCTTAATCAGCCCCAGCATTTT. Combining the CDR3 with reference TRBV7-2 and TRBJ1-5 gives the whole variable domain GAGVSQSPSNKVTEKGKDVELRCDPISGHTALYWYRQSLGQGLEFLIYFQGNSAPDKSGLPSDRFSAERTGGSVSTLTIQRTQQEDSAVYLCASSLVLNQPQHFGDGTRLSIL.

The chain recombines TRBV12-5 with TRBJ2-2, with D perhaps TRBD2 (5 bases). Germline V CDR1 and CDR2: LGHNT, FRNRAP. V was shortened by 3 bases and J by 0 bases, with 8 bases between the two germline ends. CDR3 length: 15 amino acids. CDR3 in amino acids: CASGFGDSNTGELFF. In DNA form, the CDR3 reads TGTGCTAGTGGTTTCGGGGATTCGAACACCGGGGAGCTGTTTTTT.

V and J are TRBV5-1 and TRBJ2-2; D is perhaps TRBD1 (5 bases). This CDR3 contains 16 residues. V shed 0 bases and J shed 2 bases, with 11 bases lying between them. The germline CDR1 and CDR2 sequences are SGHRS and YFSETQ. CDR3 amino acids: CASSLVTDINTGELFF. CDR3 coding DNA: TGCGCCAGCAGCTTGGTGACGGACATCAACACCGGGGAGCTGTTTTTT.

This clone showed up just once. The V and J genes are TRBV5-4 and TRBJ2-5; D remains ambiguous. Germline V gene sequence: CDR1 SGHNT, CDR2 YYREEE (reference sequence). V gave up 0 bases and J gave up 5 bases, with 8 bases separating them. The CDR3 has 13 amino acids. The CDR3 DNA is TGTGCCAGCAGCTTGGCCCAAGAGGAGACCCAGTACTTC. Amino acid sequence: CASSLAQEETQYF.

CDR3 residues: CASSSWSSPTGAPYGYTF. CDR3 DNA: TGTGCCAGCAGCTCCTGGAGTAGCCCGACAGGGGCCCCCTATGGCTACACCTTC. The V gene is TRBV7-9, the J gene TRBJ1-2; 8 nucleotides line up with TRBD1. The CDR3 has 18 amino acids. J gave up 4 bases and V 4 bases, and 17 bases lay outside the gene matches. Germline values: CDR1 SEHNR, CDR2 FQNEAQ (reference sequence).

This chain connects TRBV11-2 to TRBJ2-3, with D possibly TRBD1 on 5 matching bases. The V gene lost 2 bases and the J gene lost 3 bases, with 15 bases spanning the gap. The CDR3 spans 16 residues. Germline-derived CDR1 and CDR2 are SGHAT and FQNNGV. The CDR3 loop reads CASSLFQAGRTDTQYF. CDR3 bases: TGTGCCAGCAGCTTATTTCAGGCAGGGCGTACAGATACGCAGTATTTT. Supplemented by reference TRBV11-2 and TRBJ2-3, the full variable domain reads EAGVAQSPRYKIIEKRQSVAFWCNPISGHATLYWYQQILGQGPKLLIQFQNNGVVDDSQLPKDRFSAERLKGVDSTLKIQPAKLEDSAVYLCASSLFQAGRTDTQYFGPGTRLTVL.

The chain employs TRBV7-2 and TRBJ1-3; D unclear. V was shortened by 1 base and J by 2 bases, with 6 bases between the two germline ends. This CDR3 has 14 residues. Germline CDR1 SGHTA, CDR2 FQGNSA. CDR3 DNA: TGTGCCAGCAGCTTAGGACTCCCTGGAAACACCATATATTTT. Translated: CASSLGLPGNTIYF.

The chain uses TRBV18 and TRBJ1-4; D gene unclear. The CDR3 covers 16 residues. CDR1 and CDR2 (germline): KGHSH, LQKENI. V was pared by 1 base and J by 1 base, with 10 bases between. CDR3 nucleotides: TGTGCCAGCTCACCACTCCGGGAGGGAACTAATGAAAAACTGTTTTTT. This codes for CASSPLREGTNEKLFF. Full variable domain (missing parts from reference TRBV18 and TRBJ1-4): NAGVMQNPRHLVRRRGQEARLRCSPMKGHSHVYWYRQLPEEGLKFMVYLQKENIIDESGMPKERFSAEFPKEGPSILRIQQVVRGDSAAYFCASSPLREGTNEKLFFGSGTQLSVL.

The rearrangement joins TRBV14 to TRBJ2-7, with D perhaps matching TRBD1 (6 bases). The length of the CDR3 is 13 residues. Germline-derived CDR1 and CDR2 are SGHDN and FVKESK. This CDR3 reads CAKTGQSFYEQYF. DNA of the CDR3: TGTGCTAAAACGGGACAAAGCTTCTACGAGCAGTACTTC.

The genes are TRBV5-1 and TRBJ1-3; the match to TRBD1 covers 10 bases. Germline CDR1 SGHRS, CDR2 YFSETQ. J lost 4 bases, V lost 3 bases, and 4 bases had no gene match. The length of the CDR3 is 15 residues. The CDR3 here is CASSSDRGQGNTIYF. Here the CDR3 DNA reads TGCGCCAGCAGCTCAGACAGGGGGCAAGGAAACACCATATATTTT. Full variable domain (rest looked up from reference TRBV5-1 and TRBJ1-3): KAGVTQTPRYLIKTRGQQVTLSCSPISGHRSVSWYQQTPGQGLQFLFEYFSETQRNKGNFPGRFSGRQFSNSRSEMNVSTLELGDSALYLCASSSDRGQGNTIYFGEGSWLTVV.

The chain joins TRBV19 to TRBJ2-5; 7 bases line up with TRBD1. V gave up 0 bases and J gave up 2 bases; unmatched junction bases: 9. The CDR3 sequence is 17 residues long. Germline CDR1 is LNHDA and CDR2 is SQIVND (reference sequence). The CDR3: CASSIDTPTGTQETQYF. CDR3 nucleotides: TGTGCCAGTAGTATAGATACCCCGACAGGGACACAAGAGACCCAGTACTTC. Supplemented by reference TRBV19 and TRBJ2-5, the full variable domain reads DGGITQSPKYLFRKEGQNVTLSCEQNLNHDAMYWYRQDPGQGLRLIYYSQIVNDFQKGDIAEGYSVSREKKESFPLTVTSAQKNPTAFYLCASSIDTPTGTQETQYFGPGTRLLVL.

The rearrangement links TRBV19 to TRBJ2-5, with D perhaps matching TRBD2 (6 bases). Per germline, CDR1 LNHDA and CDR2 SQIVND (reference sequence). Trimming removed 6 bases from V and 3 bases from J, with 11 bases in between. The CDR3 loop spans 13 amino acids. The CDR3 DNA reads TGTGCCAGTAGAGCTAGCGAGAAAGAGACCCAGTACTTC. Amino acids: CASRASEKETQYF.

This clone was seen only a few times. Sequence at one end of the junction differs from germline and may be a read error. The J gene is TRBJ2-2, the V gene TRBV6-5; TRBD1 might be the D (6 bases). The CDR3 loop spans 15 amino acids. CDR1 is MNHEY and CDR2 is SVGAGI in the germline V gene. The chain's CDR3 is CAGREGQSSSGELFF. CDR3 bases: TGTGCCGGCAGAGAGGGACAATCGAGCAGCGGGGAGCTGTTTTTT.

The V gene is TRBV3-1 (or the pseudogene TRBV3-2), the J gene TRBJ1-2, with TRBD1 matching 9 bases. The CDR3 has 15 amino acids. The germline CDR1 and CDR2 sequences are LGHDT and YNNKEL (reference sequence). V gave up 3 bases and J gave up 4 bases; unmatched junction bases: 6. CDR3 sequence reads: CASSQTGTGSYGYTF. In DNA, the CDR3 is TGTGCCAGCAGCCAGACCGGGACAGGGTCCTATGGCTACACCTTC.

The rearrangement joins TRBV6-5 to TRBJ1-2; TRBD1 matches at 8 bases. Trimming removed 2 bases from V and 8 bases from J; junction bases left unmatched: 4. The CDR3 runs 13 residues. Germline V CDR1 and CDR2: MNHEY, SVGAGI. The CDR3 reads CASSYLTGEGYTF. CDR3 bases: TGTGCCAGCAGTTACCTGACAGGGGAAGGCTACACCTTC.

The chain is built from TRBV5-1 and TRBJ2-1; D perhaps matches TRBD1 (6 bases). This CDR3 comprises 14 residues. Deletions cut 4 bases from V and 3 bases from J, with 11 bases between. Germline assignment: CDR1 SGHRS and CDR2 YFSETQ. The CDR3 reads CASSPGQNYNEQFF. As DNA, the CDR3 is TGCGCCAGCAGCCCCGGACAGAACTACAATGAGCAGTTCTTC.

This chain links TRBV4-1 with TRBJ2-1; 7 nucleotides line up with TRBD2. The CDR3 runs to 16 residues. The germline gives CDR1 MGHRA, CDR2 YSYEKL. The J segment lost 0 bases and the V segment lost 3 bases, leaving 5 bases of the junction unmatched. CDR3 loop: CASSQLAANSYNEQFF. The DNA of the CDR3 is TGCGCCAGCAGCCAGCTAGCGGCGAACTCCTACAATGAGCAGTTCTTC.

The chain employs TRBV2 and TRBJ2-2, with 10 bases lining up with TRBD1. Trimming cost V 6 bases and J 6 bases; bases outside gene matches: 1. Germline V lookup: CDR1 SNHLY, CDR2 FYNNEI. The CDR3 totals 13 residues. The CDR3 nucleotides are TGTGCCAGCAGGGGACAGGGGTCCGGGGAGCTGTTTTTT. As protein: CASRGQGSGELFF.

The rearrangement links TRBV7-2 to TRBJ1-2; 7 bases align to TRBD1. The CDR3 covers 14 residues. The V gene's germline CDR1 is SGHTA and CDR2 FQGNSA. V gave up 6 bases and J gave up 8 bases; unmatched junction bases: 12. Written as DNA, the CDR3 is TGTGCCAGCAGGGCTACCGGGACAGTGGGAGGCTACACCTTC. Translation gives CASRATGTVGGYTF.

This clone was observed once. The chain links TRBV5-1 to TRBJ2-4; possibly TRBD2 for D (7 bases). The germline V and J ends were trimmed by 0 bases and 11 bases, with 15 bases remaining between them. The CDR3 extends over 14 amino acids. Germline loops: CDR1 SGHRS, CDR2 YFSETQ. The CDR3, as DNA: TGCGCCAGCAGCTTGGTGGGGGGGCCTGAAGTTCAGTACTTC. Its translation is CASSLVGGPEVQYF.

The chain uses TRBV18 and TRBJ1-4; 7 nucleotides match TRBD1. The CDR3 sequence is 15 residues long. Trimming removed 2 bases from V and 7 bases from J; junction bases left unmatched: 7. The germline V gene encodes CDR1 KGHSH and CDR2 LQKENI. This chain's CDR3 is CASSPGQGVGEKLFF. CDR3 sequence (DNA): TGTGCCAGCTCACCAGGTCAGGGGGTCGGTGAAAAACTGTTTTTT.